Below are 17 T cell receptor beta chains sequenced from a single sample in a study of cytomegalovirus exposure and HLA in healthy donors (dated by TCRdb to the late 2010s). Library generation was performed with the immunoSEQ multiplex PCR assay. Sourced from immuneACCESS, this table was stored by TCRdb with only in-frame sequences that have V and J called. A share of the clones is absent; for the studies checked, an unresolved V gene accounts for under half, and the remainder has no known explanation. The sample profile shows approximately 65,000 clones; 96% of them were found once. The leading ten clones occupy under 2.5% of the sample. Sequenced: PBMCs. Source of these receptors: a young man in good health and CMV-seronegative.

The genes are TRBV7-2 and TRBJ1-3, with D unresolved. The CDR3 contains 15 residues. CDR1 SGHTA and CDR2 FQGNSA come from the germline V gene. V shed 3 bases and J shed 2 bases, with 11 bases lying between them. The CDR3 reads CASSLASQAGNTIYF. The DNA of the CDR3 is TGTGCCAGCAGCTTGGCTTCCCAGGCTGGAAACACCATATATTTT. Looking up the rest from reference TRBV7-2 and TRBJ1-3 gives the full variable domain: GAGVSQSPSNKVTEKGKDVELRCDPISGHTALYWYRQSLGQGLEFLIYFQGNSAPDKSGLPSDRFSAERTGGSVSTLTIQRTQQEDSAVYLCASSLASQAGNTIYFGEGSWLTVV.

A single count supports this clone. The chain links TRBV29-1 to TRBJ2-1, with TRBD2 matching over 9 bases. Looked up from germline, CDR1 is SQVTM and CDR2 is ANQGSEA. This CDR3 has 14 amino acids. V lost 3 bases and J lost 8; bases outside the gene matches: 8. This CDR3 reads CSVDGREGLDEQFF. The CDR3 region has the DNA TGCAGCGTTGACGGGCGGGAGGGCCTGGATGAGCAGTTCTTC.

In this sample, this clone turned up once. The gene calls are TRBV6-5 and TRBJ1-6, with 11 bases fitting TRBD1. Trimming took 7 bases from V and 8 from J; bases not matched to a gene: 1. Germline CDR1 is MNHEY and CDR2 is SVGAGI. This CDR3 comprises 13 residues. CDR3 amino acids: CASKGQGDSPLHF. The CDR3 DNA is TGTGCCAGCAAGGGACAGGGGGATTCACCCCTCCACTTT.

V and J are TRBV19 and TRBJ1-5; D call uncertain. This CDR3 has 13 amino acids. CDR1 LNHDA and CDR2 SQIVND come from the germline V gene (reference sequence). The V and J ends lost 4 bases and 7 bases respectively, with 11 bases between them. CDR3 residues: CASSTHGEQPQHF. CDR3 in DNA: TGTGCCAGTAGTACCCACGGGGAACAGCCCCAGCATTTT.

V usage is TRBV5-4 and J usage is TRBJ2-3; D call uncertain. The CDR3 runs to 11 residues. CDR1 and CDR2 from the germline V gene are SGHNT and YYREEE (reference sequence). The germline V and J ends were trimmed by 4 bases and 2 bases, with 2 bases remaining between them. CDR3 in amino acids: CASSLTDTQYF. DNA for the CDR3: TGTGCCAGCAGCCTCACAGATACGCAGTATTTT. Supplemented by reference TRBV5-4 and TRBJ2-3, the full variable domain reads ETGVTQSPTHLIKTRGQQVTLRCSSQSGHNTVSWYQQALGQGPQFIFQYYREEENGRGNFPPRFSGLQFPNYSSELNVNALELDDSALYLCASSLTDTQYFGPGTRLTVL.

CDR3 residues: CASSYRTGGFEQYF. The CDR3 region has the DNA TGTGCCAGTAGTTATCGGACAGGGGGATTCGAGCAGTACTTC. V and J are TRBV19 and TRBJ2-7; 10 bases are shared with TRBD1. Germline CDR1 reads LNHDA; CDR2 reads SQIVND (reference sequence). V was clipped by 5 bases and J by 6 bases; unmatched bases: 7. The CDR3 totals 14 residues. The full variable domain, in which reference TRBV19 and TRBJ2-7 provide the parts outside the CDR3, is DGGITQSPKYLFRKEGQNVTLSCEQNLNHDAMYWYRQDPGQGLRLIYYSQIVNDFQKGDIAEGYSVSREKKESFPLTVTSAQKNPTAFYLCASSYRTGGFEQYFGPGTRLTVT.

The chain employs TRBV5-4 and TRBJ1-6, with 7 nucleotides matching TRBD1. J gave up 6 bases and V 2 bases, and 5 bases lay outside the gene matches. The CDR3 has 15 residues. The germline CDR1 and CDR2 sequences are SGHNT and YYREEE (reference sequence). The CDR3 here is CASSLFDRANSPLHF. CDR3 DNA sequence: TGTGCCAGCAGCTTATTTGACAGGGCTAATTCACCCCTCCACTTT.

The V gene is TRBV4-1, the J gene TRBJ1-4; tentative D call: TRBD1 (6 bases). The V end was cut by 4 bases, the J end by 4 bases, with 13 bases between. The CDR3 runs to 15 residues. The V gene's germline CDR1 is MGHRA and CDR2 YSYEKL. The CDR3 region is CASSRPGQNNEKLFF. The CDR3 DNA sequence: TGCGCCAGCAGCCGCCCGGGACAAAATAATGAAAAACTGTTTTTT.

The V call is TRBV5-1, the J call TRBJ1-2, with TRBD1 matching over 9 bases. Trimming took 0 bases from V and 4 from J; bases not matched to a gene: 7. Germline CDR1 SGHRS, CDR2 YFSETQ. The CDR3 spans 16 residues. The CDR3, as DNA: TGCGCCAGCAGCTTGGGCGTGACAGGGGGAATCTATGGCTACACCTTC. Amino acids: CASSLGVTGGIYGYTF.

In regard to this clone: Within the sample, other DNA sequences also encode this same CDR3. This sequence joins TRBV28 and TRBJ1-2; TRBD1 matches 9 bases. This CDR3 has 14 residues. J was trimmed by 8 bases and V by 5 bases; bases with no gene match: 9. Germline lookup yields CDR1 MDHEN and CDR2 SYDVKM. Here the CDR3 reads CASSLPGQGGGYTF. CDR3 bases: TGTGCCAGCAGTCTCCCGGGACAGGGTGGAGGCTACACCTTC.

The chain combines TRBV19 with TRBJ2-3; D not certain. Germline CDR1 and CDR2: LNHDA and SQIVND (reference sequence). The V end lost 2 bases, the J end lost 2 bases, and 8 bases lay between the germline ends. The CDR3 consists of 14 residues. This CDR3 is CASSIPRVTDTQYF. The CDR3 DNA reads TGTGCCAGTAGTATACCCCGGGTCACAGATACGCAGTATTTT.

The V call is TRBV5-8, the J call TRBJ1-2; no firm D call. CDR3 length: 15 residues. CDR1 is SGHTS, CDR2 YDEGEE, per germline. V was clipped by 0 bases and J by 4 bases, with 13 bases between them. CDR3 loop: CASSLEGRSVYGYTF. The CDR3 nucleotides are TGTGCCAGCAGCTTGGAAGGGAGGTCAGTCTATGGCTACACCTTC.

This clone was detected once. The chain carries TRBV7-3 and TRBJ2-5, with 8 bases that match TRBD2. J was trimmed by 5 bases and V by 5 bases; bases with no gene match: 13. CDR1 and CDR2 (germline): SGHTA, FQGTGA. The CDR3 contains 16 residues. CDR3 coding DNA: TGTGCCAGCAGCCCTAGGGGTAGCGGGGAGGGGGAGACCCAGTACTTC. It translates to CASSPRGSGEGETQYF.

The chain couples TRBV7-2 to TRBJ1-2; D call uncertain. The germline V gene encodes CDR1 SGHTA and CDR2 FQGNSA. The CDR3 has 15 amino acids. V shed 1 base and J shed 0 bases, with 9 bases lying between them. CDR3 in DNA: TGTGCCAGCAGCTTAGTAGCCGCTACTAACTATGGCTACACCTTC. It encodes CASSLVAATNYGYTF. The variable domain in full, with the rest retrieved from reference TRBV7-2 and TRBJ1-2, is GAGVSQSPSNKVTEKGKDVELRCDPISGHTALYWYRQSLGQGLEFLIYFQGNSAPDKSGLPSDRFSAERTGGSVSTLTIQRTQQEDSAVYLCASSLVAATNYGYTFGSGTRLTVV.

The table lists this clone with a count of one. The chain combines TRBV6-5 with TRBJ1-1, with D tentatively TRBD1 (6 bases). With 6 bases removed from V and 5 bases from J, the gap between germline ends came to 10 bases. This CDR3 is built from 12 residues. Germline V gene sequence: CDR1 MNHEY, CDR2 SVGAGI. CDR3 coding DNA: TGTGCCAGCAGACCACAGGGAACTGAAGCTTTCTTT. It codes for CASRPQGTEAFF.

This clone was counted only a few times. The V gene is TRBV5-1, the J gene TRBJ2-3; D call uncertain. Germline CDR1 is SGHRS and CDR2 is YFSETQ. This CDR3 is built from 14 residues. With 4 bases removed from V and 5 bases from J, the gap between germline ends came to 14 bases. The CDR3 DNA reads TGCGCCAGCAGCCCACAGACCACCGGAGATACGCAGTATTTT. Amino acids: CASSPQTTGDTQYF.

V is TRBV2 and J is TRBJ2-7; 10 bases are a match to TRBD1. Germline trimming cut 6 bases from V and 5 bases from J; bases unmatched to any gene: 4. CDR3 length equals 13 residues. Germline CDR1 and CDR2: SNHLY and FYNNEI. The CDR3, as DNA: TGTGCCAGCAGCCGGGACAGGGGCCACGAGCAGTACTTC. Translation gives CASSRDRGHEQYF.